This record covers a single T cell receptor beta chain. This sample is part of a study of blood T cell repertoires in COVID-19. Living in about two dozen US areas, the participants were between roughly 18 and 90 years of age. Participants' reported clinical history set cohort assignment. Exposed volunteers were people who met a COVID-19 case within 2 weeks before study entry. Germline V CDR1 and CDR2: LGHNT, FRNRAP. The V and J ends lost 3 bases and 0 bases respectively, with 14 bases between them. This CDR3 spans 16 amino acids. In the authors' workflow: The assay estimated nucleated cells by amplifying reference gene primers. TCRdb's table, derived via immunoSEQ multiplex PCR, lists solely in-frame clones and lacks some. V, J and clone size were drawn from that table, and D and trimming were deduced from the DNA. The sample shows approximately 190,000 clones, around 84% of them seen only once.

This rearrangement joins TRBV12-5 to TRBJ1-1; weak D call: TRBD1 (6 bases). The clonotype was recovered from a woman in her twenties or thirties who had been exposed to COVID-19. Sample: PBMCs or T cells enriched from blood (not recorded which). CDR3 sequence (DNA): TGTGCTAGTGGTTTTTTGTTGGGGGCTCTGAACACTGAAGCTTTCTTT. The encoded protein is CASGFLLGALNTEAFF. The full variable domain, its missing parts supplied by reference TRBV12-5 and TRBJ1-1, is DARVTQTPRHKVTEMGQEVTMRCQPILGHNTVFWYRQTMMQGLELLAYFRNRAPLDDSGMPKDRFSAEMPDATLATLKIQPSEPRDSAVYFCASGFLLGALNTEAFFGQGTRLTVV.